The sequence of this T cell receptor (beta chain) was determined in a study of T cell repertoires in cytomegalovirus infection. The wider study: Based on public TCR beta signatures, there were indications of CMV infection and of a matching HLA type. General observations from the study: Across the ex vivo response, the dominant clonotypes were HLA-C-restricted CMV-specific TCR beta clonotypes.

TCRdb passed the reads through MiXCR, listing each CDR3 protein once. This sample yields hundreds of thousands of distinct CDR3 sequences, of which 24% are seen a single time; around 7.6% belongs to the top ten. Note on this clonotype: Its cognate antigen is unknown.

V lost 5 bases and J 5 bases, leaving 18 bases between the germline ends. Germline V CDR1 and CDR2: MDHEN, SYDVKM. This CDR3 contains 16 residues. V is TRBV28 and J is TRBJ2-2; possible D gene TRBD2, 6 bases. Sequencing input: CD8+ T cells from PBMCs. The TCR comes from a human donor in good health (CMV status not recorded). Some clones in this sample may be carry-over from other donors' samples. CDR3 sequence reads: CASSPEIRGITGELFF. The CDR3 nucleotides are TGTGCCAGCAGTCCCGAGATCCGGGGGATAACCGGGGAGCTGTTTTTT.